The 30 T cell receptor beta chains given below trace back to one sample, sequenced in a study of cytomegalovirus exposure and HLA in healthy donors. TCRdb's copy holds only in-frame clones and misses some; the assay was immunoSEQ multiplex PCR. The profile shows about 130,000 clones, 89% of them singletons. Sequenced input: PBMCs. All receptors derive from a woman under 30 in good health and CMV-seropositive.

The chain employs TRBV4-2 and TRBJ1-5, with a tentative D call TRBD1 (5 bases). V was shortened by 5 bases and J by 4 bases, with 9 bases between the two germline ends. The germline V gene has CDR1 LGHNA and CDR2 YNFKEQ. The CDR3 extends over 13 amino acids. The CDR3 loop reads CASSARGNQPQHF. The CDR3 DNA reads TGTGCCAGCAGCGCCCGGGGGAATCAGCCCCAGCATTTT.

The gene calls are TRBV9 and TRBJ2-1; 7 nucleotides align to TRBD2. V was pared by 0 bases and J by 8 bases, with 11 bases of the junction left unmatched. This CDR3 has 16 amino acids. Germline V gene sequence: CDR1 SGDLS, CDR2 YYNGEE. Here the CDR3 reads CASSVEEGSGGYEQFF. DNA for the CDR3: TGTGCCAGCAGCGTAGAGGAGGGCTCGGGGGGATATGAGCAGTTCTTC.

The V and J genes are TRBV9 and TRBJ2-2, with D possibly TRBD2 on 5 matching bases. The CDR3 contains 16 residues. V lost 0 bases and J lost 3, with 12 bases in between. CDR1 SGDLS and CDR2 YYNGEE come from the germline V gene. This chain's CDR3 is CASSVDSSWYTGELFF. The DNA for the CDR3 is TGTGCCAGCAGCGTAGATTCTAGCTGGTACACCGGGGAGCTGTTTTTT.

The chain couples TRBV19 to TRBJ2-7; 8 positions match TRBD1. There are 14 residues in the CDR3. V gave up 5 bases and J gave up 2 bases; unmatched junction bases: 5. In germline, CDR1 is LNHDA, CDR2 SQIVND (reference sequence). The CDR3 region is CASSLGQGAYEQYF. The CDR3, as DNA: TGTGCCAGTAGTCTAGGACAGGGAGCCTACGAGCAGTACTTC.

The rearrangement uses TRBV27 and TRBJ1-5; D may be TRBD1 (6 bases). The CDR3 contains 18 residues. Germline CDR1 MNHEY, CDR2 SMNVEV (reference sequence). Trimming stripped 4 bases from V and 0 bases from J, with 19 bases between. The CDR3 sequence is CASSSLGGARYSNQPQHF. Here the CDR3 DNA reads TGTGCCAGCAGTTCACTGGGGGGGGCGAGGTATAGCAATCAGCCCCAGCATTTT.

This CDR3 is CASSEAGVMSSYNSPLHF. For the CDR3, the DNA is TGTGCCAGCAGTGAAGCGGGCGTCATGAGCTCCTATAATTCACCCCTCCACTTT. The chain carries TRBV6-1 and TRBJ1-6; D uncertain. The V gene lost 0 bases and the J gene lost 0 bases, with 12 bases spanning the gap. CDR1 MNHNS and CDR2 SASEGT come from the germline V gene. The CDR3 is 18 residues long.

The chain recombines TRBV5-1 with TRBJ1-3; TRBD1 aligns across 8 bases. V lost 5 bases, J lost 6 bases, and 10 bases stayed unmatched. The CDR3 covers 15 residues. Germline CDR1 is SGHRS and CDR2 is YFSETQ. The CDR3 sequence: CASSEVSDRANTIYF. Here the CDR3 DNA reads TGCGCCAGCAGTGAAGTTTCGGACAGGGCAAACACCATATATTTT.

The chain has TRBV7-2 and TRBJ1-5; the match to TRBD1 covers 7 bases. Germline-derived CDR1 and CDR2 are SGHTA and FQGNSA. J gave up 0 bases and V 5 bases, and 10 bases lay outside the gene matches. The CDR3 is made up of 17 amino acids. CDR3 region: CASSTGEQFYSNQPQHF. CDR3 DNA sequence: TGTGCCAGCAGCACAGGGGAGCAGTTTTATAGCAATCAGCCCCAGCATTTT.

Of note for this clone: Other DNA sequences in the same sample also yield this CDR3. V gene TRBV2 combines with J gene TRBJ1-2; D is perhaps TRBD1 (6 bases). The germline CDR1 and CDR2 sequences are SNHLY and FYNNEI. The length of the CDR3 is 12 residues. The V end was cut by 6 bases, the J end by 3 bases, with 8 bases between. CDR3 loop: CASSNRDYGYTF. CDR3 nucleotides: TGTGCCAGCAGCAACAGGGACTATGGCTACACCTTC. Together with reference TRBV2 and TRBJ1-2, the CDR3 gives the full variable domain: EPEVTQTPSHQVTQMGQEVILRCVPISNHLYFYWYRQILGQKVEFLVSFYNNEISEKSEIFDDQFSVERPDGSNFTLKIRSTKLEDSAMYFCASSNRDYGYTFGSGTRLTVV.

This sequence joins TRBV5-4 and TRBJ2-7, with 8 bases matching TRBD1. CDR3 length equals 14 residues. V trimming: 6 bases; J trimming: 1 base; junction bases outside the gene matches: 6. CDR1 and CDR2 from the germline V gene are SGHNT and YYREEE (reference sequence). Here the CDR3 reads CASTPDRESYEQYF. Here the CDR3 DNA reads TGTGCCAGCACCCCGGACAGGGAGTCCTACGAGCAGTACTTC.

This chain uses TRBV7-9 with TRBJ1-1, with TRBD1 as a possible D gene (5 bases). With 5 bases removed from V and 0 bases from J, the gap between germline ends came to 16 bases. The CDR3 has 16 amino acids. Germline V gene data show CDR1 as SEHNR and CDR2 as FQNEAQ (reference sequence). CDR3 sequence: CASSPRQSLLNTEAFF. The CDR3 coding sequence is TGTGCCAGCAGCCCCCGACAGTCTCTTTTGAACACTGAAGCTTTCTTT.

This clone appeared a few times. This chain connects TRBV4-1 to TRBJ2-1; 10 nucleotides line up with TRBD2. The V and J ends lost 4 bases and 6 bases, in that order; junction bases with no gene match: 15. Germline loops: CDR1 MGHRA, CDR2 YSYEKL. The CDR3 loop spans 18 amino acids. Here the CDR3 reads CASSLQDASGGAFNEQFF. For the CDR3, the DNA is TGCGCCAGCAGCCTCCAAGATGCAAGCGGGGGGGCCTTCAATGAGCAGTTCTTC.

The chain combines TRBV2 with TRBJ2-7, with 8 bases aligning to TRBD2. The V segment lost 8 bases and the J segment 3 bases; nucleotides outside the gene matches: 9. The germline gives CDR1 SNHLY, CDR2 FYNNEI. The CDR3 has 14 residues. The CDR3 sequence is CASRRSAGGYEQYF. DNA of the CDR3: TGTGCCAGCCGCCGGTCGGCGGGGGGCTACGAGCAGTACTTC.

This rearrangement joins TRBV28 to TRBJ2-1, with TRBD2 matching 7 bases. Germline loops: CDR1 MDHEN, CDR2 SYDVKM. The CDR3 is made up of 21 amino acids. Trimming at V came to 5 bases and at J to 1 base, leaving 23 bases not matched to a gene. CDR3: CASSPRSPSLGSGESYNEQFF. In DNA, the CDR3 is TGTGCCAGCAGTCCGCGGTCGCCCTCCCTGGGCAGCGGGGAGTCCTACAATGAGCAGTTCTTC.

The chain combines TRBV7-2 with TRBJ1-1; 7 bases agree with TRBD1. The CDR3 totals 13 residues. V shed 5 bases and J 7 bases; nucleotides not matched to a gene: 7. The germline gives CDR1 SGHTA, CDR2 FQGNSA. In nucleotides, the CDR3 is TGTGCCAGCAGCCGAATGGGACAGTTTGAAGCTTTCTTT. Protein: CASSRMGQFEAFF.

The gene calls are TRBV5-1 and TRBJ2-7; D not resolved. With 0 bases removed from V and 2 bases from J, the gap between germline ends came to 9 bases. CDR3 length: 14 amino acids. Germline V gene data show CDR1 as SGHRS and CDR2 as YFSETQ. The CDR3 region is CASSLAPETYEQYF. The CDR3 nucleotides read TGCGCCAGCAGCTTGGCCCCAGAAACCTACGAGCAGTACTTC.

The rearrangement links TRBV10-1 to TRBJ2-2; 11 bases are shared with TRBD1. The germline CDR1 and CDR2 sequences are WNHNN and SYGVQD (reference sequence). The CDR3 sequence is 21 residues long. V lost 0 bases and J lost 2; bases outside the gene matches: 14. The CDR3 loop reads CASSESKGWTGGGGNTGELFF. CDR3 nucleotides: TGCGCCAGCAGTGAGTCGAAGGGTTGGACAGGGGGCGGTGGTAACACCGGGGAGCTGTTTTTT.

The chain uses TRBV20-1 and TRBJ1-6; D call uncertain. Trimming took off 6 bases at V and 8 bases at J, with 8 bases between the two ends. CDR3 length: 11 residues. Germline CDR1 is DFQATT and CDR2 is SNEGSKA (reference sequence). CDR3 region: CSATGDSPLHF. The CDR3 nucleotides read TGCAGTGCCACCGGGGATTCACCCCTCCACTTT.

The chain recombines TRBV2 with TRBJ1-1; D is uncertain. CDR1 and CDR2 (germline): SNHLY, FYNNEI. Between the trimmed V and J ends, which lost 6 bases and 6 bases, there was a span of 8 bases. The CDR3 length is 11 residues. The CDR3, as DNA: TGTGCCAGCAGGCAGAGCGCTGAAGCTTTCTTT. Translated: CASRQSAEAFF.

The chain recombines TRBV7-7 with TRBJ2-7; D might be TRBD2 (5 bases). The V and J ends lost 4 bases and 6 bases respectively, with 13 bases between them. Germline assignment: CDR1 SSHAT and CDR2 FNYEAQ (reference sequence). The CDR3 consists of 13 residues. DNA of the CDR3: TGTGCCAGCAGCTCCGGGATCGCGGCCGAGCAGTACTTC. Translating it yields CASSSGIAAEQYF.

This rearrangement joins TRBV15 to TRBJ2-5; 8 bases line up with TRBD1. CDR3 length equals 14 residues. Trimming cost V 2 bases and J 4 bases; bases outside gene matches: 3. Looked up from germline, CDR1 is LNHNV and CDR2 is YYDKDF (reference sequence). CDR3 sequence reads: CATSRQGAGETQYF. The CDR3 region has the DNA TGTGCCACCAGCAGACAGGGGGCCGGAGAGACCCAGTACTTC.

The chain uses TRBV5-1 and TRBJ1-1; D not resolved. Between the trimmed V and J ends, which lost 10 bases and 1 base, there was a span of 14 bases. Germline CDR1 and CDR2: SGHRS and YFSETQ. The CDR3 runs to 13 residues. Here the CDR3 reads CACRLPGNTEAFF. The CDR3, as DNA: TGCGCCTGCCGCCTCCCCGGGAACACTGAAGCTTTCTTT.

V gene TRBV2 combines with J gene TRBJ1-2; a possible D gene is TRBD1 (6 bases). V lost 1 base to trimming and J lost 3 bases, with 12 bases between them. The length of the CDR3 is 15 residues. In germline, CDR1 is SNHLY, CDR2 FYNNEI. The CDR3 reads CASSEDEQGDYGYTF. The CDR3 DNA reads TGTGCCAGCAGTGAAGACGAACAGGGAGACTATGGCTACACCTTC. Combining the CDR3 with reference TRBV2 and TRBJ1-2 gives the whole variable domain EPEVTQTPSHQVTQMGQEVILRCVPISNHLYFYWYRQILGQKVEFLVSFYNNEISEKSEIFDDQFSVERPDGSNFTLKIRSTKLEDSAMYFCASSEDEQGDYGYTFGSGTRLTVV.

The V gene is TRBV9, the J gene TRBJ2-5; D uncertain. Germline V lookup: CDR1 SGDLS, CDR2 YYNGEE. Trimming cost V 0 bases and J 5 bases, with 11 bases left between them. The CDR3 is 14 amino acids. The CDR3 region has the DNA TGTGCCAGCAGCGTAGCTAGTCTTGGGGAGACCCAGTACTTC. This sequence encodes CASSVASLGETQYF.

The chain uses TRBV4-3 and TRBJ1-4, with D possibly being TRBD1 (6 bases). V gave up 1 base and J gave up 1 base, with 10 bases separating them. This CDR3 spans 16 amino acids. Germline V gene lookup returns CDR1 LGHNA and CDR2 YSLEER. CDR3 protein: CASSQGWGQTNEKLFF. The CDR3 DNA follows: TGCGCCAGCAGCCAAGGTTGGGGGCAAACTAATGAAAAACTGTTTTTT.

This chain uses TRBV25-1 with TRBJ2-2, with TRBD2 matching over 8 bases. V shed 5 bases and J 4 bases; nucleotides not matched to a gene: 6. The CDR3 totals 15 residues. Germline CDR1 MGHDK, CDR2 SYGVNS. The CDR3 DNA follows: TGTGCCAGCAGTCCCCGGGGGGGGAGCACCGGGGAGCTGTTTTTT. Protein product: CASSPRGGSTGELFF.

CDR3 bases: TGTGCCAGCAGCTCTCGCGGGCCACTAGCGGGGGAAGAGACCCAGTACTTC. Translation: CASSSRGPLAGEETQYF. This chain links TRBV7-6 with TRBJ2-5, with 11 positions matching TRBD2. The germline V gene encodes CDR1 SGHVS and CDR2 FNYEAQ. After removal of 4 bases from V and 3 bases from J, the junction contained 10 bases not matched to a gene. The CDR3 is 17 amino acids.

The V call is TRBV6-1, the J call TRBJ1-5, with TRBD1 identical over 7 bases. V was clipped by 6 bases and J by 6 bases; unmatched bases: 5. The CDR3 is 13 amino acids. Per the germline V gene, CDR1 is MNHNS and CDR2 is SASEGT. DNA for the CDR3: TGTGCCAGCAGGCAGGGGGTCGGTCAGCCCCAGCATTTT. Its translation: CASRQGVGQPQHF.

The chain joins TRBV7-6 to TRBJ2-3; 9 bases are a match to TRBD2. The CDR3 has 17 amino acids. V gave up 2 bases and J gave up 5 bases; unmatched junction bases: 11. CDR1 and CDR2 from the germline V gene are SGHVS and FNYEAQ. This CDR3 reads CASSLPHSGGMLDTQYF. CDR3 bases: TGTGCCAGCAGCTTACCCCACAGCGGGGGGATGTTAGATACGCAGTATTTT.

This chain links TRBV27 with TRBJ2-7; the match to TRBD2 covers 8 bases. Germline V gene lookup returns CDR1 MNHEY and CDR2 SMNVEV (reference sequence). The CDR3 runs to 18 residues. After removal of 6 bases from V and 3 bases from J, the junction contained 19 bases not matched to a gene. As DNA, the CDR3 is TGTGCCAGCAGGTTTGCGGGCGCAGCGGGGGCCTCTTTCTACGAGCAGTACTTC. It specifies CASRFAGAAGASFYEQYF.